A single T cell receptor beta chain is shown here with its context. The data derive from a study of blood T cell repertoires in COVID-19. A Seattle source enrolled patients during active infection and followed them longitudinally. J lost 3 bases, V lost 4 bases, and 5 bases had no gene match. This CDR3 has 14 residues. Per germline, CDR1 SGHRS and CDR2 YFSETQ. Assay used: immunoSEQ multiplex PCR; TCRdb lists only in-frame clones, some missing. Of about 200,000 clones in the sample, 82% were seen once. What was sequenced was peripheral blood. The chain couples TRBV5-1 to TRBJ1-1; 8 bases are a match to TRBD1. This TCR was sampled from an elderly woman with COVID-19, enrolled during active disease. The CDR3 region has the DNA TGCGCCAGCAGCCAAACACAGGGGGACACTGAAGCTTTCTTT. The encoded protein is CASSQTQGDTEAFF. The full variable domain, in which reference TRBV5-1 and TRBJ1-1 provide the parts outside the CDR3, is KAGVTQTPRYLIKTRGQQVTLSCSPISGHRSVSWYQQTPGQGLQFLFEYFSETQRNKGNFPGRFSGRQFSNSRSEMNVSTLELGDSALYLCASSQTQGDTEAFFGQGTRLTVV.